This TCR beta chain derives from a study of T-cell reconstitution after alpha-beta-depleted transplantation in children. Study-level points and caveats: Some patients owed their high day-60 TCRbeta diversity to surviving recipient T cells and thymic progenitors. From newly produced T cells came most of the T-cell counts and diversity one year after transplant. The study reportedly traced alpha-beta T cells about two months after transplant to several hundred expanded graft clones.

The authors prepared the TCRbeta library with unique molecular identifiers. TCRdb fed the PCR reads into MiXCR, producing one record per CDR3 protein. Of 480,000 or so distinct CDR3 sequences listed, roughly a tenth are singletons. This CDR3 contains 12 residues. Germline values: CDR1 DFQATT, CDR2 SNEGSKA (reference sequence). V was clipped by 0 bases and J by 8 bases, with 10 bases between them. As regards this clonotype: The antigen remains unidentified.

This TCR derives from a child aged 2-15 years with inherited bone marrow failure, due to receive a stem cell transplant. Sequences were derived from PBMCs, sampled before TCRalphabeta/CD19-depleted stem cell transplant. This chain uses TRBV20-1 with TRBJ1-1, with a tentative D call TRBD1 (5 bases). CDR3 sequence reads: CSARDPGQEAFF. The DNA of the CDR3 is TGCAGTGCTAGAGATCCCGGACAAGAAGCTTTCTTT.